These T cell receptor beta chains were read from a single sample in a study of response to subunit inactivated influenza vaccine. MiXCR was run by TCRdb on the RT-PCR reads, yielding one entry per CDR3 protein. The sample carries around 570,000 distinct CDR3 sequences, roughly 10% recorded once. The sample was also reused in another study, on T cells expressing NK-cell markers.

The sample here was PBMCs from blood, taken on the day of vaccination. All receptors derive from a man over 45 who received an inactivated influenza vaccine. CDR3s include the opening cysteine and the closing phenylalanine or tryptophan. The D gene is left open where the match is weak. The listing skips clone size in some rows; elsewhere it reads once, few, many or a size class.

size	J	D	V	CDR3	DNA
many	TRBJ2-7	TRBD1	TRBV12-3/TRBV12-4	CASSPSGTGLYF	TGTGCCAGCAGTCCTAGTGGGACAGGGCTATACTTC
-	TRBJ2-7	-	TRBV5-1	CASSMGGFRDEQYF	TGCGCCAGCAGCATGGGGGGATTCCGGGACGAGCAGTACTTC
-	TRBJ1-3	-	TRBV5-1	CASSRYETSPGNTIYF	TGCGCCAGCAGCCGCTACGAGACATCCCCTGGAAACACCATATATTTT
few	TRBJ1-1	-	TRBV14	CASSQALSTEAFF	TGTGCCAGCAGCCAGGCTCTGAGCACTGAAGCTTTCTTT
many	TRBJ1-1	-	TRBV6-1	CASSRGRMNTEAFF	TGTGCCAGCAGCCGTGGACGGATGAACACTGAAGCTTTCTTT
-	TRBJ2-1	TRBD2	TRBV10-3	CAISDRTSIVHNEQFF	TGTGCCATCAGTGACAGGACTAGCATAGTTCACAATGAGCAGTTCTTC
many	TRBJ1-4	-	TRBV29-1	CSAAVSDPYEKLFF	TGCAGCGCTGCCGTGTCCGACCCGTATGAAAAACTGTTTTTT
-	TRBJ2-3	-	TRBV6-2/TRBV6-3	CASTYYLTGNFGAGSTDTQYF	TGTGCCAGCACCTACTACCTCACGGGAAACTTTGGTGCGGGTAGCACAGATACGCAGTATTTT
few	TRBJ2-3	-	TRBV7-2	CASSLAAFSGATDTQYF	TGTGCCAGCAGCTTAGCGGCCTTTTCGGGGGCAACAGATACGCAGTATTTT
-	TRBJ2-2	-	TRBV28	CASRWRGDTGELFF	TGTGCCAGCAGGTGGAGGGGGGACACCGGGGAGCTGTTTTTT
many	TRBJ1-2	-	TRBV12-3/TRBV12-4	CASSLNREAYGYTF	TGTGCCAGCAGTTTGAATCGGGAAGCCTATGGCTACACCTTC
-	TRBJ1-3	-	TRBV3-1	CASSQVTVSGNTIYF	TGTGCCAGCAGCCAAGTGACAGTCTCTGGAAACACCATATATTTT
-	TRBJ2-1	TRBD2	TRBV6-1	CASSAQLAGGGNEQFF	TGTGCCAGCAGCGCCCAACTAGCGGGAGGTGGCAATGAGCAGTTCTTC
-	TRBJ2-1	-	TRBV19	CASKDYMTSYNEQFF	TGTGCCAGCAAGGATTACATGACATCCTACAATGAGCAGTTCTTC
many	TRBJ2-5	TRBD1	TRBV29-1	CSYEDRDKVKETQYF	TGCAGCTACGAGGACAGGGATAAAGTGAAAGAGACCCAGTACTTC
-	TRBJ1-2	-	TRBV29-1	CSVTWGGGYGYTF	TGCAGCGTTACCTGGGGGGGAGGCTATGGCTACACCTTC
-	TRBJ2-7	-	TRBV28	CASSPDSGRVYEQYF	TGTGCCAGCAGTCCGGACAGTGGGAGGGTCTACGAGCAGTACTTC
few	TRBJ2-5	TRBD1	TRBV24-1	CATSDKPGTGAETQYF	TGTGCCACCAGTGATAAACCCGGGACAGGGGCAGAGACCCAGTACTTC
-	TRBJ2-5	TRBD2	TRBV27	CASSSLAGEIQETQYF	TGTGCCAGCAGTTCCCTAGCGGGAGAAATTCAAGAGACCCAGTACTTC
few	TRBJ2-1	TRBD2	TRBV7-6	CASSLDRSGLAGHYNEQFF	TGTGCCAGCAGCTTAGATCGGTCGGGACTAGCGGGACACTACAATGAGCAGTTCTTC
many	TRBJ2-2	TRBD2	TRBV24-1	CATSRGGTSVYTGELFF	TGTGCCACCAGTCGAGGCGGGACTAGCGTTTACACCGGGGAGCTGTTTTTT
many	TRBJ1-2	TRBD1	TRBV6-5	CASSWGQGSYGYTF	TGTGCCAGCAGTTGGGGACAGGGATCCTATGGCTACACCTTC
few	TRBJ2-1	TRBD2	TRBV5-5	CASSTRVLAGSQQFF	TGTGCCAGCAGCACCCGAGTCCTAGCGGGGTCTCAGCAGTTCTTC
many	TRBJ2-5	-	TRBV12-3/TRBV12-4	CASSLAAGKETQYF	TGTGCCAGCAGTTTAGCGGCTGGTAAAGAGACCCAGTACTTC
once	TRBJ2-5	-	TRBV20-1	CSAIGQYKIETQYF	TGCAGTGCTATCGGACAGTACAAGATAGAGACCCAGTACTTC
few	TRBJ2-2	-	TRBV7-9	CASSLDAVANTGELFF	TGTGCCAGCAGCTTAGATGCAGTCGCGAACACCGGGGAGCTGTTTTTT
-	TRBJ2-7	TRBD1	TRBV28	CASSQGAEGEQYF	TGTGCCAGCAGTCAGGGGGCCGAGGGCGAGCAGTACTTC
many	TRBJ2-2	TRBD2	TRBV12-3/TRBV12-4	CASSFKAGRGGELFF	TGTGCCAGCAGTTTTAAAGCGGGAAGGGGCGGGGAGCTGTTTTTT
many	TRBJ1-2	TRBD1	TRBV4-3	CASSQDLPRDSGYGYTF	TGCGCCAGCAGCCAAGATCTCCCCCGGGACAGCGGCTATGGCTACACCTTC
-	TRBJ2-1	TRBD2	TRBV30	CAWSFGGSSYNEQFF	TGTGCCTGGAGTTTCGGCGGGAGCTCCTACAATGAGCAGTTCTTC
few	TRBJ2-1	TRBD2	TRBV12-3/TRBV12-4	CASSPTTGTSGSNEQFF	TGTGCCAGCAGCCCCACCACCGGGACTAGCGGGAGTAATGAGCAGTTCTTC
-	TRBJ1-2	TRBD1	TRBV7-2	CASSRDRVANYGYTF	TGTGCCAGCAGCAGGGACAGGGTAGCTAACTATGGCTACACCTTC
-	TRBJ2-1	-	TRBV19	CASSMWGTEQFF	TGTGCCAGTAGTATGTGGGGCACTGAGCAGTTCTTC
many	TRBJ2-3	TRBD2	TRBV12-3/TRBV12-4	CATAGTSGGARPDTQYF	TGTGCCACCGCAGGGACTAGCGGGGGGGCTCGCCCAGATACGCAGTATTTT
-	TRBJ2-3	-	TRBV4-2	CASSQGARGGVDTQYF	TGTGCCAGCAGCCAAGGTGCCAGGGGGGGAGTTGATACGCAGTATTTT
few	TRBJ2-3	TRBD2	TRBV20-1	CSAPTSGRWGATDTQYF	TGCAGTGCGCCGACTAGCGGGAGGTGGGGGGCCACAGATACGCAGTATTTT
few	TRBJ2-7	TRBD2	TRBV12-3/TRBV12-4	CASSRETSGAGEQYF	TGTGCCAGCAGCCGTGAGACTAGCGGGGCTGGGGAGCAGTACTTC
-	TRBJ2-3	TRBD2	TRBV29-1	CSVLAGVQDTQYF	TGCAGCGTCCTAGCGGGGGTTCAGGATACGCAGTATTTT
-	TRBJ2-1	TRBD2	TRBV12-3/TRBV12-4	CASRDRSSGGHNEQFF	TGTGCCAGCAGGGACCGATCTAGCGGGGGACACAATGAGCAGTTCTTC
-	TRBJ2-5	-	TRBV7-6	CASSYIRGETQYF	TGTGCCAGCAGCTACATCCGCGGGGAGACCCAGTACTTC
few	TRBJ2-7	TRBD1	TRBV6-5	CASSYSRQGSSYEQYF	TGTGCCAGCAGTTACTCGAGACAGGGCTCCTCCTACGAGCAGTACTTC
many	TRBJ2-1	TRBD2	TRBV12-3/TRBV12-4	CASSPPTSGRAHEQFF	TGTGCCAGCAGTCCCCCGACTAGCGGGAGGGCCCATGAGCAGTTCTTC
few	TRBJ1-3	-	TRBV28	CGSSSGNTIYF	TGTGGATCTAGCTCTGGAAACACCATATATTTT
-	TRBJ2-2	TRBD1	TRBV7-2	CASSPSDQGARTGELFF	TGTGCCAGCAGCCCCTCGGATCAGGGGGCGCGCACCGGGGAGCTGTTTTTT
few	TRBJ1-1	-	TRBV6-2/TRBV6-3	CASGWGSGTEAFF	TGTGCCAGCGGATGGGGGTCCGGGACTGAAGCTTTCTTT
-	TRBJ2-5	TRBD2	TRBV10-3	CAIGGGVQETQYF	TGTGCCATCGGGGGGGGGGTCCAAGAGACCCAGTACTTC
-	TRBJ1-4	-	TRBV4-2	CASSQDSAATNEKLFF	TGTGCCAGCAGCCAAGATTCGGCGGCAACTAATGAAAAACTGTTTTTT
-	TRBJ2-1	TRBD2	TRBV12-3/TRBV12-4	CASSLGTSGSLEQFF	TGTGCCAGCAGTTTAGGGACTAGCGGGAGTTTGGAGCAGTTCTTC
few	TRBJ1-2	-	TRBV12-3/TRBV12-4	CASNRGGMEDGYTF	TGTGCCAGTAATAGAGGGGGGATGGAGGATGGCTACACCTTC
few	TRBJ1-1	-	TRBV6-1	CASETEPNTEAFF	TGTGCCAGCGAAACGGAACCGAACACTGAAGCTTTCTTT
-	TRBJ1-2	-	TRBV6-2/TRBV6-3	CASRLDSYYGYTF	TGTGCCAGCAGATTGGACAGCTACTATGGCTACACCTTC
-	TRBJ2-3	TRBD2	TRBV29-1	CSVDPGTSGVSTDTQYF	TGCAGCGTAGACCCCGGGACTAGCGGGGTTAGCACAGATACGCAGTATTTT
many	TRBJ2-1	-	TRBV12-3/TRBV12-4	CASSILRDEQFF	TGTGCCAGCAGTATACTTCGCGATGAGCAGTTCTTC
few	TRBJ2-7	-	TRBV5-1	CASSFEVAPKREQYF	TGCGCCAGCAGCTTTGAGGTAGCTCCTAAAAGAGAGCAGTACTTC
-	TRBJ2-7	-	TRBV15	CATSRETGTYYEQYF	TGTGCCACCAGCAGGGAAACCGGGACATACTACGAGCAGTACTTC
-	TRBJ2-6	TRBD1	TRBV19	CASSRGGGAGANVLTF	TGTGCCAGTAGTAGAGGGGGCGGAGCTGGGGCCAACGTCCTGACTTTC
many	TRBJ2-5	-	TRBV5-1	CASNGASYQETQYF	TGCGCCAGCAACGGGGCTAGCTACCAAGAGACCCAGTACTTC